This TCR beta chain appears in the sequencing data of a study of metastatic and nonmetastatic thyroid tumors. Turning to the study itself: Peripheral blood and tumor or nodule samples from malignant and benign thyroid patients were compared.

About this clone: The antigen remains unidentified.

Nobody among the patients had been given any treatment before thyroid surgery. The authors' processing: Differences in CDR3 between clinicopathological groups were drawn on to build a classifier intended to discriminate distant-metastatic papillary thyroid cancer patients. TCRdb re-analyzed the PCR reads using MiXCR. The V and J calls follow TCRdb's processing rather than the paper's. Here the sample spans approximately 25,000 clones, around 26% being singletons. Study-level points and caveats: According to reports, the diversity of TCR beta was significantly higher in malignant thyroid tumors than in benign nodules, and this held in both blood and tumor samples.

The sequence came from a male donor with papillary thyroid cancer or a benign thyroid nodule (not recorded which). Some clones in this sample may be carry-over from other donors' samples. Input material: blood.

The CDR3 region is CASSQDLVVARNEQFF. For the CDR3, the DNA is TGCGCCAGCAGCCAAGATCTGGTAGTAGCGCGGAATGAGCAGTTCTTC. The chain combines TRBV4-1 with TRBJ2-1, with a weak D call TRBD2 (5 bases). This CDR3 is 16 amino acids long. Looked up from germline, CDR1 is MGHRA and CDR2 is YSYEKL. Between the trimmed V and J ends, which lost 0 bases and 7 bases, there was a span of 16 bases.